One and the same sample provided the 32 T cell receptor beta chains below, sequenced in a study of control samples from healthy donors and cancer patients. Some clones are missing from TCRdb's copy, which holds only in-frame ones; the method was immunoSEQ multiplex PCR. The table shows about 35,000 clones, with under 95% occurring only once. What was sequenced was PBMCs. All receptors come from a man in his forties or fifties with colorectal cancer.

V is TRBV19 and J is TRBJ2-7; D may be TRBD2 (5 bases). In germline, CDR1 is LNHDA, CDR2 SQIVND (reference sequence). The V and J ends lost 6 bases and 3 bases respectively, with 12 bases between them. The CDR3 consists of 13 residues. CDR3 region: CASRPPGVYEQYF. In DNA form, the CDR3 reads TGTGCCAGTAGGCCGCCCGGGGTCTACGAGCAGTACTTC.

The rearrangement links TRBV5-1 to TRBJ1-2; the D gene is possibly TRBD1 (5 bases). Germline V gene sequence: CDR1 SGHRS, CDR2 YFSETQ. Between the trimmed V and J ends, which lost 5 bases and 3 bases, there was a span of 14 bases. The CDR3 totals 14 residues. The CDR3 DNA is TGCGCCAGCAGACCCGGGACTGCGGACTATGGCTACACCTTC. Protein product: CASRPGTADYGYTF.

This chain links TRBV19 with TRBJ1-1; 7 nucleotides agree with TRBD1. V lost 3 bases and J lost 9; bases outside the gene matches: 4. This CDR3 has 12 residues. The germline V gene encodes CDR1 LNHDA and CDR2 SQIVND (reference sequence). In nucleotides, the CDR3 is TGTGCCAGTAGTATCGAGGGGGCTAAAGCTTTCTTT. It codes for CASSIEGAKAFF.

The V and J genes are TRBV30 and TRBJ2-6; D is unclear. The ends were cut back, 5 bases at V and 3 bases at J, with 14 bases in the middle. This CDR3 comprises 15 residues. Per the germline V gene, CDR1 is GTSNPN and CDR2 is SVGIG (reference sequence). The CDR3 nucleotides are TGTGCCTGGGCTAGGGAAATGTATGGGGCCAACGTCCTGACTTTC. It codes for CAWAREMYGANVLTF.

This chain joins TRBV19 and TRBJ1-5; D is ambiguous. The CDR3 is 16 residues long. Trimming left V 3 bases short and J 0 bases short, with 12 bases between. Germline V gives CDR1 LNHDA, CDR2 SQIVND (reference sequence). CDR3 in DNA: TGTGCCAGTAGTATGCTACCGATGCTTAGCAATCAGCCCCAGCATTTT. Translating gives CASSMLPMLSNQPQHF.

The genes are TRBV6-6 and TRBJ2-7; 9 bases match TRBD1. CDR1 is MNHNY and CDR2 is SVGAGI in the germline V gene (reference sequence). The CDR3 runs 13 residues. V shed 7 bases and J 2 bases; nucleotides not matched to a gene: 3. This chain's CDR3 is CASTQGATYEQYF. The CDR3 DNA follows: TGTGCCAGCACACAGGGGGCAACCTACGAGCAGTACTTC.

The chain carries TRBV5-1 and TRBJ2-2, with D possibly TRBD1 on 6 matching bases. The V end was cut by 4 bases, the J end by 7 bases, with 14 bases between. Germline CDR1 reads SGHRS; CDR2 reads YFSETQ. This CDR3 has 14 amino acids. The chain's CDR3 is CASSTGLVGGELFF. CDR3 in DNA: TGCGCCAGCAGCACAGGGTTAGTCGGCGGGGAGCTGTTTTTT.

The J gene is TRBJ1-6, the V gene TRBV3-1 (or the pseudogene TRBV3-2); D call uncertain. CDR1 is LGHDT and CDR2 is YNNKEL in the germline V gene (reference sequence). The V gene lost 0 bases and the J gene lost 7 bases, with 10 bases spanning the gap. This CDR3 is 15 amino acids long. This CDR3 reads CASSQDRIRNSPLHF. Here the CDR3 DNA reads TGTGCCAGCAGCCAAGATAGGATAAGAAATTCACCCCTCCACTTT.

The CDR3 sequence: CASSLGQGVGRQYF. The CDR3 coding sequence is TGCGCCAGCAGCCTCGGACAGGGTGTAGGCCGGCAGTACTTC. The gene calls are TRBV5-1 and TRBJ2-7; TRBD1 agrees at 8 bases. The germline gives CDR1 SGHRS, CDR2 YFSETQ. The CDR3 covers 14 residues. V lost 4 bases to trimming and J lost 9 bases; unmatched junction nucleotides: 12.

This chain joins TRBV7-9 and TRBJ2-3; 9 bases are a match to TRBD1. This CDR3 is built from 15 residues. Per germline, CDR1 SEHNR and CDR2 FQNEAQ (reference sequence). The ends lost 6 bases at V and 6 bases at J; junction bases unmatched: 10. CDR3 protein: CASRSTGTGTDTQYF. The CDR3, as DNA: TGTGCCAGCAGGAGTACCGGGACAGGGACCGATACGCAGTATTTT. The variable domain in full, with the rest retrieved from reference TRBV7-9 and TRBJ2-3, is DTGVSQNPRHKITKRGQNVTFRCDPISEHNRLYWYRQTLGQGPEFLTYFQNEAQLEKSRLLSDRFSAERPKGSFSTLEIQRTEQGDSAMYLCASRSTGTGTDTQYFGPGTRLTVL.

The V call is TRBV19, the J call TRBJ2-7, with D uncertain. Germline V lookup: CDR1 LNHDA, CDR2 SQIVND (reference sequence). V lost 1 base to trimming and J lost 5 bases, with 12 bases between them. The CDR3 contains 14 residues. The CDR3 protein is CASSIGRSSDEQYF. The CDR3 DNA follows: TGTGCCAGTAGTATAGGCCGCAGTTCTGACGAGCAGTACTTC.

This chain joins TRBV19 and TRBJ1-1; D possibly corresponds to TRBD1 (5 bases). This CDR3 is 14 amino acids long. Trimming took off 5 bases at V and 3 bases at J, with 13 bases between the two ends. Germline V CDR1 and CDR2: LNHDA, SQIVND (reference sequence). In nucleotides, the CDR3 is TGTGCCAGTAGTCCCCAAGGGGCCCACACTGAAGCTTTCTTT. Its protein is CASSPQGAHTEAFF.

CDR3 region: CASVLQGYGYTF. The CDR3 region has the DNA TGTGCCAGTGTCCTCCAGGGGTATGGCTACACCTTC. V usage is TRBV2 and J usage is TRBJ1-2, with a tentative D call TRBD1 (6 bases). There are 12 residues in the CDR3. Trimming pared 9 bases from V and 5 bases from J, leaving 13 bases between. Germline assignment: CDR1 SNHLY and CDR2 FYNNEI.

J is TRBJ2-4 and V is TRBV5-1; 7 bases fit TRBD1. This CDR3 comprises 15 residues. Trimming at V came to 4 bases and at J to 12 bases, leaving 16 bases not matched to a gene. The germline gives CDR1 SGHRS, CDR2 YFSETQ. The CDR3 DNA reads TGCGCCAGCAGCGCACCGGGACAGCGTGGGAAGGATCAGTACTTC. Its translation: CASSAPGQRGKDQYF.

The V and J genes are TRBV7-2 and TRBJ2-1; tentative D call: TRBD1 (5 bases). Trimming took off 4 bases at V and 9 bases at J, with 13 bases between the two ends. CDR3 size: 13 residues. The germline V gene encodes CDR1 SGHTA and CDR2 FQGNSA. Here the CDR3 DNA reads TGTGCCAGCAGCTCGCAGGGAAAGAGTGAGCAGTTCTTC. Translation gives CASSSQGKSEQFF.

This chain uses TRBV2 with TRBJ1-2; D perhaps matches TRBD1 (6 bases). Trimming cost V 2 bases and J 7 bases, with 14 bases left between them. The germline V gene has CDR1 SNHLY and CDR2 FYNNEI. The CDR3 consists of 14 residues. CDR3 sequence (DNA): TGTGCCAGCAGTGAACACAGGGTTTTGTCTGGCTACACCTTC. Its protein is CASSEHRVLSGYTF.

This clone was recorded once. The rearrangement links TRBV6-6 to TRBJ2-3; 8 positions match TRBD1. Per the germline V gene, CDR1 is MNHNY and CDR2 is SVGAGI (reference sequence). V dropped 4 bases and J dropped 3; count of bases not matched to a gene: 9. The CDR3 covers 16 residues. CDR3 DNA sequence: TGTGCCAGCAGTTCCTTCAGGGGGCTAGATACAGATACGCAGTATTTT. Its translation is CASSSFRGLDTDTQYF.

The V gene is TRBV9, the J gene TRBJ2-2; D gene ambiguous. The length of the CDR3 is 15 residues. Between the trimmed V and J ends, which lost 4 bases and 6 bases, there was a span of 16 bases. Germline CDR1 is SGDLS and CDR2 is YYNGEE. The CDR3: CASSPRGSTAGELFF. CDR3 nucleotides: TGTGCCAGCAGCCCAAGAGGTAGCACGGCCGGGGAGCTGTTTTTT.

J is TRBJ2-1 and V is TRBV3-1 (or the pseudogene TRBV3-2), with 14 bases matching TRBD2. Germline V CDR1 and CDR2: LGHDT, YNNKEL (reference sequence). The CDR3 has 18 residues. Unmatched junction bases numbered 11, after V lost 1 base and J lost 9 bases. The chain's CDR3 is CASSQGRLAGGPRGEQFF. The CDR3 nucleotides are TGTGCCAGCAGCCAAGGGAGACTAGCGGGGGGGCCACGGGGTGAGCAGTTCTTC.

The CDR3 sequence: CASSLDTGNQPQHF. The CDR3 bases are TGCGCCAGCAGCTTGGATACAGGCAATCAGCCCCAGCATTTT. The chain is built from TRBV5-1 and TRBJ1-5; D is unresolved. Germline V gene sequence: CDR1 SGHRS, CDR2 YFSETQ. The CDR3 totals 14 residues. The ends were cut back, 0 bases at V and 2 bases at J, with 6 bases in the middle. Together with reference TRBV5-1 and TRBJ1-5, the CDR3 gives the full variable domain: KAGVTQTPRYLIKTRGQQVTLSCSPISGHRSVSWYQQTPGQGLQFLFEYFSETQRNKGNFPGRFSGRQFSNSRSEMNVSTLELGDSALYLCASSLDTGNQPQHFGDGTRLSIL.

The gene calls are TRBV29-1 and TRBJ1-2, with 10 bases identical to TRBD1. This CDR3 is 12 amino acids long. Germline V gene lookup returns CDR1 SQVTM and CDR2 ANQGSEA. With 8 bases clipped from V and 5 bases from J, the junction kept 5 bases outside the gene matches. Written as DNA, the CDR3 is TGCAGCTCTTGGACAGGGGGTTATGGCTACACCTTC. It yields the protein CSSWTGGYGYTF.

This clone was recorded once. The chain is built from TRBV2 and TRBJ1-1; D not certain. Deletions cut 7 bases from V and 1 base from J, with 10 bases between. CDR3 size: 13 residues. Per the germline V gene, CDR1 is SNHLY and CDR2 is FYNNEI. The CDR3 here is CASIFRSNTEAFF. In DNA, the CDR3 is TGTGCCAGCATCTTTAGATCGAACACTGAAGCTTTCTTT.

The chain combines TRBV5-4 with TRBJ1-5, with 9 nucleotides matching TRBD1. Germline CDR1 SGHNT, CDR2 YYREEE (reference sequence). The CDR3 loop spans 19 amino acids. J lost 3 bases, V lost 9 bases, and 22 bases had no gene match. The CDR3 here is CANRLDRGDVGSINQPQHF. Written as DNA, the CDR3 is TGTGCCAACCGGCTGGACAGGGGAGACGTGGGAAGTATCAATCAGCCCCAGCATTTT.

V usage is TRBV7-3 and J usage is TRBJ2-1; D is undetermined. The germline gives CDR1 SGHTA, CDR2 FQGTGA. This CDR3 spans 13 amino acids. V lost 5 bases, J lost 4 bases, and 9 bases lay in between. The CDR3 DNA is TGTGCCAGCAGCCAGACGAATTACAATGAGCAGTTCTTC. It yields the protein CASSQTNYNEQFF.

CDR3 DNA sequence: TGTGCCAGCAGCCATTTCGGGACAGGGGGGATAGGGCCTGAGGCCAACGTCCTGACTTTC. Its protein product is CASSHFGTGGIGPEANVLTF. The chain employs TRBV3-1 (or the pseudogene TRBV3-2) and TRBJ2-6, with 11 bases that match TRBD1. Trimming removed 3 bases from V and 6 bases from J; junction bases left unmatched: 16. The germline V gene has CDR1 LGHDT and CDR2 YNNKEL (reference sequence). This CDR3 comprises 20 residues.

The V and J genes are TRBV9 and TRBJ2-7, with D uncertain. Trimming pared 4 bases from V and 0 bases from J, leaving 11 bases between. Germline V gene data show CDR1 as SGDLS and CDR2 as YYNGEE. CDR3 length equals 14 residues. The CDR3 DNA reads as TGTGCCAGCAGCTCCAGGTCCCCCTCCTACGAGCAGTACTTC. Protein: CASSSRSPSYEQYF.

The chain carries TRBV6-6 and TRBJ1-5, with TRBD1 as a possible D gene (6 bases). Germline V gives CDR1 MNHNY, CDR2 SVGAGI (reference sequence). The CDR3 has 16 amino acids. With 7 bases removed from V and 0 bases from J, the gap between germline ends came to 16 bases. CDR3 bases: TGTGCCAGCACTTGGGGGCGGGGAGATAGCAATCAGCCCCAGCATTTT. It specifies CASTWGRGDSNQPQHF.

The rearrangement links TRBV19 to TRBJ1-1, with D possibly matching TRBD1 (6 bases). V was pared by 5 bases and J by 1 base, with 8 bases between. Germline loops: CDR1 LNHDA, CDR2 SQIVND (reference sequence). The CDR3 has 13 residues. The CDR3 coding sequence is TGTGCCAGTAGTGGACAGAGGAACACTGAAGCTTTCTTT. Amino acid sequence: CASSGQRNTEAFF.

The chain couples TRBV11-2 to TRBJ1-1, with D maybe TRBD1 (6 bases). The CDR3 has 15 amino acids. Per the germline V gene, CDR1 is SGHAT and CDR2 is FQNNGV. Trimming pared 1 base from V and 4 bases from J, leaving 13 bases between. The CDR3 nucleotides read TGTGCCAGCAGCTTAGGGGTGGGGGCGAGCACTGAAGCTTTCTTT. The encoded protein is CASSLGVGASTEAFF.

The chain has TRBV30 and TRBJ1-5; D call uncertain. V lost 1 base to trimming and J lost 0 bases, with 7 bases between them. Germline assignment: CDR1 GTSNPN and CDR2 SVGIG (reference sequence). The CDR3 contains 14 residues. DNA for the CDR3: TGTGCCTGGAGTGGGGGTATTAGCAATCAGCCCCAGCATTTT. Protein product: CAWSGGISNQPQHF.

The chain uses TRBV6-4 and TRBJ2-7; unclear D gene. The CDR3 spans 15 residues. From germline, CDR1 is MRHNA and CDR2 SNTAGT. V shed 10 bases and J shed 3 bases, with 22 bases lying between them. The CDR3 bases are TGTGCCACTCCAGGTTTTGGCAACCACCACTACGAGCAGTACTTC. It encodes CATPGFGNHHYEQYF.

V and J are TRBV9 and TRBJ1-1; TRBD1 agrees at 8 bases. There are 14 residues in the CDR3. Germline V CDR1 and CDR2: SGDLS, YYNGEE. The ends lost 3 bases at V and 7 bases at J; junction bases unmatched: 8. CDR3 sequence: CASSEVNRGDEAFF. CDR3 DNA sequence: TGTGCCAGCAGCGAAGTTAACAGGGGGGATGAAGCTTTCTTT.